This T cell receptor (beta chain) was identified during a study of cytomegalovirus exposure and HLA in healthy donors. The CDR3 loop spans 13 amino acids. From germline, CDR1 is MDHEN and CDR2 SYDVKM. The V gene lost 9 bases and the J gene lost 3 bases, with 11 bases spanning the gap. In the PCR, 60 Vbeta and 13 Jbeta primers were used. Sequencing used immunoSEQ multiplex PCR; TCRdb keeps in-frame clones, though not all of them. The sample shows more than 95,000 clones, 72% of them seen only once. The donors comprised healthy bone marrow donors. Input material: PBMCs. The rearrangement uses TRBV28 and TRBJ2-2; weak D call: TRBD2 (6 bases). This clonotype was sampled from a man between 25 and 39 years old in good health and CMV-seronegative. CDR3 amino acids: CASLPGDTGELFF. The CDR3 DNA sequence: TGTGCCAGTCTTCCGGGGGACACCGGGGAGCTGTTTTTT.